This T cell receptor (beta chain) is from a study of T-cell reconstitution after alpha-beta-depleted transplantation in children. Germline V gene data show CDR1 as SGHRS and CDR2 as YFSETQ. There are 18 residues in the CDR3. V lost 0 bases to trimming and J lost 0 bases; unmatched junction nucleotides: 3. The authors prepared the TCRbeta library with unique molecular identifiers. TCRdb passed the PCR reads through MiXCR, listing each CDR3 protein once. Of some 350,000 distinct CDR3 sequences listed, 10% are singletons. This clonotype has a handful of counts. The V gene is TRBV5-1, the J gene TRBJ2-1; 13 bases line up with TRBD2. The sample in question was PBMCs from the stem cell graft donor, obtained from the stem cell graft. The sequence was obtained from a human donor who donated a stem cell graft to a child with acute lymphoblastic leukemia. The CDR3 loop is CASSLVGLAGSSYNEQFF. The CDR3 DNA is TGCGCCAGCAGCTTGGTGGGACTAGCGGGGAGCTCCTACAATGAGCAGTTCTTC.